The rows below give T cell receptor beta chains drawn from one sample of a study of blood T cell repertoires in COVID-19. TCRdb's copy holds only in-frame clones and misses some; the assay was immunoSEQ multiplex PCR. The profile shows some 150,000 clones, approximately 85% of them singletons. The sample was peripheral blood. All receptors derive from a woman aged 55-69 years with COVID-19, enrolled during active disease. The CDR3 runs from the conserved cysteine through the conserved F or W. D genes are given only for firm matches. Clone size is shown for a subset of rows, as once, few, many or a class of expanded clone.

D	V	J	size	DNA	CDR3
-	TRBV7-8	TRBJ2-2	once	TGTGCCAGCAGCTTAACGCGGGGCGGACGCTCCGGGGAGCTGTTTTTT	CASSLTRGGRSGELFF
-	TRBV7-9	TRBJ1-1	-	TGTGCCAGCAGCTTAGATCCCAGGGTGGGTCCTGAAGCTTTCTTT	CASSLDPRVGPEAFF
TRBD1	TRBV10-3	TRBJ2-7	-	TGTGCCATCTCGGGACAGTCCTACGAGCAGTACTTC	CAISGQSYEQYF
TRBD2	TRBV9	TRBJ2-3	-	TGTGCCAGCAGCTCCACCCTAGCGGGGGGGCCGAATACGCAGTATTTT	CASSSTLAGGPNTQYF
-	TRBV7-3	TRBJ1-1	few	TGTGCCAGCAGCCCCCAGCCGGGACTTTCGAACACTGAAGCTTTCTTT	CASSPQPGLSNTEAFF
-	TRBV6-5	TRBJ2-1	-	TGTGCCAGCAGGAAACCGGACAGCCCTTACAATGAGCAGTTCTTC	CASRKPDSPYNEQFF
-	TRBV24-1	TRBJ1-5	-	TGTGCCACCAGTGATCGTCTAGGGGACAATCAGCCCCAGCATTTT	CATSDRLGDNQPQHF
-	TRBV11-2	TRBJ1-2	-	TGTGCCAGCAGCTCCGGGGACTATGGCTACACCTTC	CASSSGDYGYTF
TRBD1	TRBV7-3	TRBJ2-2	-	TGTGCCAGCAGCTTAACGGGGACAGGGGTGGCCGGGGAGCTGTTTTTT	CASSLTGTGVAGELFF
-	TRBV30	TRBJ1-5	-	TGTGCCTGGAGTGTACAGAGCAATCAGCCCCAGCATTTT	CAWSVQSNQPQHF
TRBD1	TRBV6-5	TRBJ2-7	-	TGTGCCAGCAGTTTTTATGGGGACAGAAGCTCCTACGAGCAGTACTTC	CASSFYGDRSSYEQYF
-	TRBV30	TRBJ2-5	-	TGTGCCTGGAGTGTGTATCAAGAGACCCAGTACTTC	CAWSVYQETQYF
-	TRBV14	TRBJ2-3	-	TGTGCCAGCAGCCAATGGTTTCGGCGGGGGCACACAGATACGCAGTATTTT	CASSQWFRRGHTDTQYF
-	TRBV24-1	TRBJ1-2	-	TGTGCCACCAGTGATTTTGGCAGCTATGGCTACACCTTC	CATSDFGSYGYTF
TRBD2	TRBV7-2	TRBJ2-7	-	TGTGCCAGCAGCTTCCAAGCGGGGGGCGGGGCCTACGAGCAGTACTTC	CASSFQAGGGAYEQYF
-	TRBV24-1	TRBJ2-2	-	TGTGCCACCAGTGACACCACAGGGAGCAGCGGGGAGCTGTTTTTT	CATSDTTGSSGELFF
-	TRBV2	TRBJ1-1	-	TGTGCCAGCAGTGAATGGGGCAGATCGAACACTGAAGCTTTCTTT	CASSEWGRSNTEAFF
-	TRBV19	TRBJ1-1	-	TGTGCCAGTAGTATAAGCGGGGGTGCTGAAGCTTTCTTT	CASSISGGAEAFF
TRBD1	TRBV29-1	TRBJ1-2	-	TGCAGCGCGGGACAGGAAGGGACTTATGGCTACACCTTC	CSAGQEGTYGYTF
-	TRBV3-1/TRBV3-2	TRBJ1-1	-	TGTGCCAGCAGCCATTCGGACTGGATGAACACTGAAGCTTTCTTT	CASSHSDWMNTEAFF
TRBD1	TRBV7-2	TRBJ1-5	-	TGTGCCAGCTCCGTGCCCCAGGGGGGCAATCAGCCCCAGCATTTT	CASSVPQGGNQPQHF
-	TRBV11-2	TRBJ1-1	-	TGTGCCAGCAGCTTAGTCCAGGGGAACACTGAAGCTTTCTTT	CASSLVQGNTEAFF
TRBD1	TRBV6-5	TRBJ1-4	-	TGTGCCAGCAGTCGGCGACAGGGATATGAAAAACTGTTTTTT	CASSRRQGYEKLFF
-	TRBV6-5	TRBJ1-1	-	TGTGCCAGCAGCAAGGGGTTCTACACTGAAGCTTTCTTT	CASSKGFYTEAFF
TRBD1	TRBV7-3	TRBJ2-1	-	TGTGCCAGCAGCTCCCCTGACAGGGCTGATGAGCAGTTCTTC	CASSSPDRADEQFF
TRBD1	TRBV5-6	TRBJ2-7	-	TGTGCCAGCAGCCAGACAGGGGTACCTACCTACGAGCAGTACTTC	CASSQTGVPTYEQYF
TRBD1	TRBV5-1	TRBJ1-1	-	TGCGCCAGCACCCTTTGGGGGACAGGGGCTGAAGCTTTCTTT	CASTLWGTGAEAFF
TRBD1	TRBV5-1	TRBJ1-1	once	TGCGCCAGCAGCGCCGGACAGGGGAGGACTGAAGCTTTCTTT	CASSAGQGRTEAFF
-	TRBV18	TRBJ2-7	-	TGTGCCAGCTCGTCAGGGGCAGACGCCTCCTACGAGCAGTACTTC	CASSSGADASYEQYF
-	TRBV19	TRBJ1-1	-	TGTGCCAGTACTTCGACGGCCGGGGGCACTGAAGCTTTCTTT	CASTSTAGGTEAFF
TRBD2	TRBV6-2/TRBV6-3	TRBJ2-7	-	TGTGCCAGCAGTTACGTGGGGGGGGCCTACGAGCAGTACTTC	CASSYVGGAYEQYF
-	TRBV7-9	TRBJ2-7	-	TGTGCCAGCAGCTTAGAGTACCAGTCCTACGAGCAGTACTTC	CASSLEYQSYEQYF
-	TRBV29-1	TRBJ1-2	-	TGCAGCGTTGAAGAAGGCGGATCCGATCGCGGGGGCTACACCTTC	CSVEEGGSDRGGYTF
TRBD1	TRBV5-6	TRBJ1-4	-	TGTGCCAGCAGCTTCGCGACAGGGTTTAATGAAAAACTGTTTTTT	CASSFATGFNEKLFF
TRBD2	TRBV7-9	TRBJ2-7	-	TGTGCCAGCAGCCTAGAGGGAGGGGTCAAGCAGTACTTC	CASSLEGGVKQYF
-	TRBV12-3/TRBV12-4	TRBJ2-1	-	TGTGCCAGCTGTCAGGGCTGGAATGAGCAGTTCTTC	CASCQGWNEQFF
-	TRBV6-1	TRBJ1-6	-	TGTGCCAGCAGTGGGAGGGCTCAGGCGGGTGATTCACCCCTCCACTTT	CASSGRAQAGDSPLHF